A single sample gave rise to the 8 T cell receptor beta chains below, sequenced in a study of T cell changes during pregnancy in multiple sclerosis (dated by TCRdb to about 2019). Library preparation used the immunoSEQ multiplex PCR assay. Held by TCRdb, this immuneACCESS table contains in-frame sequences only and omits some clones. Under half of the omission traces to an unresolved V gene where checked; the cause of the rest is unknown. The sample table contains more than 85,000 clones; only one count was recorded for 85% to 95% of them. The ten top clones hold around 1.4% of the sample. The sequenced sample was peripheral blood, obtained in the third trimester of pregnancy. The receptors were gathered from a female donor in good health, enrolled as a control in a pregnancy study.

This clone occurred a few times. V gene TRBV18 combines with J gene TRBJ2-3, with D possibly being TRBD1 (6 bases). Germline lookup yields CDR1 KGHSH and CDR2 LQKENI. V was cut by 4 bases and J by 3 bases, with 14 bases left in between. The CDR3 totals 15 residues. CDR3 nucleotide sequence: TGTGCCAGCTCACTAACAGGGCTTGTTACAGATACGCAGTATTTT. It codes for CASSLTGLVTDTQYF.

V gene TRBV7-2 combines with J gene TRBJ2-3; TRBD2 is a possible D gene (5 bases). Germline V gene lookup returns CDR1 SGHTA and CDR2 FQGNSA. The ends were cut back, 4 bases at V and 0 bases at J, with 8 bases in the middle. The CDR3 extends over 14 amino acids. The CDR3 bases are TGTGCCAGCAGCTCCGGAGGTAGCACAGATACGCAGTATTTT. Residues: CASSSGGSTDTQYF.

In nucleotides, the CDR3 is TGTGCCAGCAGCCTTAGCGGGAGGGGTAGCTACGAGCAGTACTTC. It is translated as CASSLSGRGSYEQYF. This sequence joins TRBV28 and TRBJ2-7, with 11 bases identical to TRBD2. The CDR3 extends over 15 amino acids. Looked up from germline, CDR1 is MDHEN and CDR2 is SYDVKM. Unmatched junction bases numbered 7, after V lost 6 bases and J lost 3 bases.

This CDR3 reads CASSYRTTGGNTEAFF. CDR3 bases: TGTGCCAGCAGTTACCGAACAACAGGGGGGAACACTGAAGCTTTCTTT. The V and J genes are TRBV6-5 and TRBJ1-1; 8 bases line up with TRBD1. Unmatched junction bases numbered 6, after V lost 2 bases and J lost 1 base. From germline, CDR1 is MNHEY and CDR2 SVGAGI. CDR3 length: 16 amino acids.

This clone appeared a few times. J is TRBJ1-1 and V is TRBV29-1; D gene ambiguous. The CDR3 covers 12 residues. Per the germline V gene, CDR1 is SQVTM and CDR2 is ANQGSEA. Trimming shortened V by 6 bases and J by 0 bases, and 8 bases separated the two germline ends. CDR3 sequence: CSVGQMNTEAFF. The CDR3 DNA sequence: TGCAGCGTGGGCCAGATGAACACTGAAGCTTTCTTT. Together with reference TRBV29-1 and TRBJ1-1, the CDR3 gives the full variable domain: SAVISQKPSRDICQRGTSLTIQCQVDSQVTMMFWYRQQPGQSLTLIATANQGSEATYESGFVIDKFPISRPNLTFSTLTVSNMSPEDSSIYLCSVGQMNTEAFFGQGTRLTVV.

The chain combines TRBV5-1 with TRBJ1-3; TRBD1 matches at 7 bases. Looked up from germline, CDR1 is SGHRS and CDR2 is YFSETQ. The CDR3 spans 13 residues. V lost 8 bases and J lost 3; bases outside the gene matches: 5. The CDR3, as DNA: TGCGCCAGTGCGACAGGGCTTGGAAACACCATATATTTT. As protein: CASATGLGNTIYF.

The chain recombines TRBV6-5 with TRBJ1-3, with D possibly TRBD1 on 6 matching bases. Germline loops: CDR1 MNHEY, CDR2 SVGAGI. The CDR3 totals 15 residues. V lost 0 bases, J lost 2 bases, and 8 bases lay in between. The CDR3 spells CASSYSQGTGNTIYF. CDR3 nucleotide sequence: TGTGCCAGCAGTTACTCTCAGGGGACTGGAAACACCATATATTTT.

There are a few counts of this clone. This rearrangement joins TRBV19 to TRBJ2-5; the match to TRBD2 covers 14 bases. The CDR3 runs 18 residues. CDR1 LNHDA and CDR2 SQIVND come from the germline V gene (reference sequence). Germline trimming cut 5 bases from V and 5 bases from J; bases unmatched to any gene: 13. This CDR3 is CASSVRGWGLAGDETQYF. The DNA for the CDR3 is TGTGCCAGTAGTGTACGAGGGTGGGGACTAGCGGGAGACGAGACCCAGTACTTC. Based on the CDR3 plus reference TRBV19 and TRBJ2-5, the full variable domain is DGGITQSPKYLFRKEGQNVTLSCEQNLNHDAMYWYRQDPGQGLRLIYYSQIVNDFQKGDIAEGYSVSREKKESFPLTVTSAQKNPTAFYLCASSVRGWGLAGDETQYFGPGTRLLVL.